This T cell receptor (beta chain) was sequenced for a study of cytomegalovirus exposure and HLA in healthy donors. Study results and limitations: Of the V segments, some could not be distinguished, including TRBV6-2 and TRBV6-3, and were excluded. A later analysis reported that several of the most significant clusters appeared to be linked to common viral pathogens, among them Epstein-Barr virus.

The CDR3 totals 18 residues. Germline V CDR1 and CDR2: MNHEY, SMNVEV (reference sequence). V was trimmed by 6 bases and J by 5 bases, leaving 29 bases between them. Both 60 Vbeta primers and 13 Jbeta primers went into the PCR. TCRdb keeps only in-frame clones here, not all; method: immunoSEQ multiplex PCR. Here the sample spans 150,000 or so clones, approximately 78% being singletons. A remark on this clone: No antigen is known for it.

Sequenced: PBMCs. The TCR originated in a man aged 18 to 29 in good health and CMV-seropositive. The J gene is TRBJ2-7, the V gene TRBV27; D is possibly TRBD2 (7 bases). The CDR3 bases are TGTGCCAGCAGGTCCTTGAGGTTCCTTACGGGGGGCCGCGACGAGCAGTACTTC. This translates into CASRSLRFLTGGRDEQYF.